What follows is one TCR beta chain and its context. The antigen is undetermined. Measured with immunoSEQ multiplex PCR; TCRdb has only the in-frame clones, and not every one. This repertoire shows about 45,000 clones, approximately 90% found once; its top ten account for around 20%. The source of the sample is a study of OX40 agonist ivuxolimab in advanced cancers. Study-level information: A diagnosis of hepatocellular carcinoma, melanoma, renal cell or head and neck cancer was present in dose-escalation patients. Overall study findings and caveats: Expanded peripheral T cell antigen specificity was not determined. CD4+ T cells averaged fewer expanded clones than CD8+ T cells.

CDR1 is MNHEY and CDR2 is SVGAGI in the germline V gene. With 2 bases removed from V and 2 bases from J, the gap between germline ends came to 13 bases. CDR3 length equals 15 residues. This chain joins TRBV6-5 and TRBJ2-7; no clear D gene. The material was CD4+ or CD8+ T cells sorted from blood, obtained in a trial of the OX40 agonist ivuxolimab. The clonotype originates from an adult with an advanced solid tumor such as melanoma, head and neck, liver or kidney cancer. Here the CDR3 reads CASSYGSPLTYEQYF. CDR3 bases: TGTGCCAGCAGTTACGGTTCACCATTAACCTACGAGCAGTACTTC.